This T cell receptor (beta chain) was documented in a study of siplizumab effects on memory and regulatory T cells (dated by TCRdb to the late 2010s). Study-wide context: The study examined how the anti-CD2 antibody siplizumab affects alloreactive T-cell subsets in allogeneic mixed lymphocyte reactions built from human PBMCs.

On the study overall, not on this receptor specifically: A naive or memory phenotype could not be assigned to roughly 80-97% of proliferating CD4+ or CD8+ clones. Unstimulated naive T cells appeared more diverse than memory T cells, and naive cells seemed to contribute substantially to the alloresponse. Siplizumab significantly lowered the cumulative frequency of alloreactive sequences that could be traced to unstimulated CD4+ memory T cells. Among mappable alloreactive CD4+ clones, the Treg-derived fraction averaged around 63% with siplizumab versus 25% to 30% in control reactions. Because sequences below about 10^-5 frequency were poorly captured, only a minor fraction of alloreactive clones could be mapped to unstimulated subsets. Whether proliferating Tregs from siplizumab cultures were suppressive was not functionally confirmed.

As for this clone: Its antigen remains undetermined. No base quality values were provided; no much bigger clone lies one nucleotide off.

CDR1 and CDR2 are read off the germline V gene as MNHNS and SASEGT. The CDR3 numbers 9 residues from cysteine through phenylalanine. Only the CDR3 portion is preserved as DNA: 27 bases, with reading frame beginning at the first base. Trimming removed 11 bases from V and 4 bases from J, leaving 6 bases between the germline ends. In addition, sequencing in three donor pairs included unstimulated CD8+ effector memory subsets alongside CD4+ naive, CD8+ naive, CD8+ TEMRA and CD4+ memory subsets. TCRbeta CDR3 sequencing was performed on sorted unstimulated T cells and on proliferating T cells recovered from mixed lymphocyte reactions. Fresh whole blood from nine to eleven HLA-typed healthy donors served as the source for isolating PBMCs. The library was obtained by the immunoSEQ multiplex PCR assay. Roughly 10^5 TCR templates per sample were assayed on the deep sequencing platform. Genomic DNA extracted from sorted T cells was used for TCRbeta CDR3 sequencing. The source study handled its data this way. The R programming language was used for clonal analysis of the TCRbeta CDR3 data. Comparing unstimulated samples against CFSE-low samples taken after the reaction was how alloreactive CD4+ and CD8+ clones were defined. Regulatory or non-regulatory origin was assigned to alloreactive CD4+ clones by matching of sequences to sorted unstimulated Treg and non-Treg repertoires. This immuneACCESS table, as held by TCRdb, lists in-frame sequences with V and J called but not all clones. Of the missing ones, under half trace to an unresolved V gene in checked studies; the others have no known cause. That table furnishes V, J and clone size, whereas the DNA furnished D and trimming. The sample data list about 50,000 clones, and 95% to 98% of these were observed just once. The ten biggest clones cover under 0.7% of the sample.

Sequenced material: naive CD4+ T cells sorted from blood. The cell subset or site label of this sample denotes: unstimulated naive T cells. The V and J genes are TRBV6-1 and TRBJ2-7; the D gene remains uncertain. The sequence derives from a human donor in good health. The bases are TGTGCCGCCGGGTACGAGCAGTACTTC. This translates into CAAGYEQYF.